These 5 T cell receptor beta chains were all obtained from the same sample, sequenced in a study of control samples from healthy donors and cancer patients. Profiling relied on immunoSEQ multiplex PCR, and the TCRdb table lists in-frame clones only, not all of them. The data hold more than 95,000 clones, with more than 85% observed a single time. The sequencing sample was made of blood. Source of these receptors: a young man in good health.

The chain has TRBV5-6 and TRBJ2-6; no clear D. The CDR3 loop spans 14 amino acids. Between the trimmed V and J ends, which lost 4 bases and 0 bases, there was a span of 5 bases. In germline, CDR1 is SGHDT, CDR2 YYEEEE. The CDR3 is CASSRSSGANVLTF. In nucleotides, the CDR3 is TGTGCCAGCAGCAGGAGCTCTGGGGCCAACGTCCTGACTTTC.

V and J are TRBV27 and TRBJ1-4, with D hard to call. The V end lost 5 bases, the J end lost 1 base, and 11 bases lay between the germline ends. The CDR3 sequence is 15 residues long. The germline CDR1 and CDR2 sequences are MNHEY and SMNVEV (reference sequence). DNA of the CDR3: TGTGCCAGCAGTCCCGCTGACGGAACTAATGAAAAACTGTTTTTT. This codes for CASSPADGTNEKLFF.

The chain joins TRBV9 to TRBJ2-7, with 7 bases lining up with TRBD1. The V gene's germline CDR1 is SGDLS and CDR2 YYNGEE. The CDR3 has 17 amino acids. Losses at the gene ends were 4 bases for V and 0 bases for J; bases not matched to a gene: 13. CDR3 sequence reads: CASSPHADRLSSYEQYF. CDR3 bases: TGTGCCAGCAGCCCTCATGCGGACAGGCTGAGCTCCTACGAGCAGTACTTC.

The gene calls are TRBV6-5 and TRBJ1-1, with TRBD1 matching 7 bases. The V segment lost 8 bases and the J segment 1 base; nucleotides outside the gene matches: 4. Germline loops: CDR1 MNHEY, CDR2 SVGAGI. The CDR3 runs to 13 residues. Here the CDR3 DNA reads TGTGCCAGCCACAGGGGACGGAACACTGAAGCTTTCTTT. The encoded protein is CASHRGRNTEAFF.

J is TRBJ1-6 and V is TRBV5-1; 9 bases are shared with TRBD1. Germline CDR1 SGHRS, CDR2 YFSETQ. CDR3 length: 16 amino acids. V lost 4 bases, J lost 4 bases, and 6 bases stayed unmatched. The CDR3 region is CASSPRTGEYNSPLHF. Written as DNA, the CDR3 is TGCGCCAGCAGCCCTCGGACAGGGGAGTATAATTCACCCCTCCACTTT.